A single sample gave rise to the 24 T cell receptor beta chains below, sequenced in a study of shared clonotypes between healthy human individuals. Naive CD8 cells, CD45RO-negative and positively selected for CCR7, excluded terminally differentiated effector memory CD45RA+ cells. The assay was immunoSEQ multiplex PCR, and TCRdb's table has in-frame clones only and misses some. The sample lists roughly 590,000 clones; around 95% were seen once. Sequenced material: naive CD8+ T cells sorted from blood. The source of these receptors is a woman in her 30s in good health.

The CDR3 DNA sequence: TGTGCCAGCAGTTTAGTTTGGCAGGGAAGCAATCAGCCCCAGCATTTT. This translates into CASSLVWQGSNQPQHF. V usage is TRBV28 and J usage is TRBJ1-5; D perhaps matches TRBD1 (5 bases). Trimming removed 2 bases from V and 1 base from J, with 12 bases in between. Germline V gene sequence: CDR1 MDHEN, CDR2 SYDVKM. The CDR3 consists of 16 residues.

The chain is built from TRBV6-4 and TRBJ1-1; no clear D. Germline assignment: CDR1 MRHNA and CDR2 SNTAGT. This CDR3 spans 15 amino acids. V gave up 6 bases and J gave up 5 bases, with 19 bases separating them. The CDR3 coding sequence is TGTGCCAGCAGGCGAGAAGGCCAGCCGAGGACTGAAGCTTTCTTT. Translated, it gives CASRREGQPRTEAFF.

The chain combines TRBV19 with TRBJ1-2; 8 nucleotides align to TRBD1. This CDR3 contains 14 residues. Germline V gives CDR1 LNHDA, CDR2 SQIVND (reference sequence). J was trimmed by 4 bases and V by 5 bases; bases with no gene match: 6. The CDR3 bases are TGTGCCAGTAGTCCTAGGACAGGGATCTATGGCTACACCTTC. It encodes CASSPRTGIYGYTF.

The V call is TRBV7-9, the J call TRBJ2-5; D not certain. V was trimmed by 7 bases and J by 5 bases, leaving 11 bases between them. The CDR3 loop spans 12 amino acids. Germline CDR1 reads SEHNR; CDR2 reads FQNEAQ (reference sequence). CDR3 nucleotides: TGTGCCAGCAAGGGCTCAGAGGAGACCCAGTACTTC. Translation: CASKGSEETQYF. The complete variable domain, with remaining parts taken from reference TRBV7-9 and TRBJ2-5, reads DTGVSQNPRHKITKRGQNVTFRCDPISEHNRLYWYRQTLGQGPEFLTYFQNEAQLEKSRLLSDRFSAERPKGSFSTLEIQRTEQGDSAMYLCASKGSEETQYFGPGTRLLVL.

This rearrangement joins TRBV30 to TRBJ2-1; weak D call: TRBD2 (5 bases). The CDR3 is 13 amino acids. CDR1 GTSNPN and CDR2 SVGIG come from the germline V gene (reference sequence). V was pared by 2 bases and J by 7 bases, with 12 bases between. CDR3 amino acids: CAWSPTSINEQFF. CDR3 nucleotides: TGTGCCTGGAGTCCTACTAGTATTAATGAGCAGTTCTTC. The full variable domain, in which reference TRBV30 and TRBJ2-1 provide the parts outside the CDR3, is SQTIHQWPATLVQPVGSPLSLECTVEGTSNPNLYWYRQAAGRGLQLLFYSVGIGQISSEVPQNLSASRPQDRQFILSSKKLLLSDSGFYLCAWSPTSINEQFFGPGTRLTVL.

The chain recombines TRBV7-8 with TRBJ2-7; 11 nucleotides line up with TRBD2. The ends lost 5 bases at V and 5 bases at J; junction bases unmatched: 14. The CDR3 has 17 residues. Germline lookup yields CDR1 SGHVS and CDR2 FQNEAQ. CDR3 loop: CASSPEVWTSGSDEQYF. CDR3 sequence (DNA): TGTGCCAGCAGCCCAGAGGTTTGGACTAGCGGGTCTGACGAGCAGTACTTC.

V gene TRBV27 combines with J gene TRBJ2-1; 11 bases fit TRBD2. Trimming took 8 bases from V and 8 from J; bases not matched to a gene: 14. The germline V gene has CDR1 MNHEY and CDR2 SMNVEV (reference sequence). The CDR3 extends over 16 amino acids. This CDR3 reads CASAAGLAASLDEQFF. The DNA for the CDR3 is TGTGCCAGCGCCGCGGGACTAGCGGCGAGTCTCGATGAGCAGTTCTTC.

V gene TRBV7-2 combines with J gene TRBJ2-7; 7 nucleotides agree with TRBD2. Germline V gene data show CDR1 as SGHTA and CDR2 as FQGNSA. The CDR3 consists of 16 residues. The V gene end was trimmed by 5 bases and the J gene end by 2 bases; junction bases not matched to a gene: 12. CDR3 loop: CASSDTSAGLPYEQYF. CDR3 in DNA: TGTGCCAGCAGCGATACTAGCGCGGGACTCCCCTACGAGCAGTACTTC.

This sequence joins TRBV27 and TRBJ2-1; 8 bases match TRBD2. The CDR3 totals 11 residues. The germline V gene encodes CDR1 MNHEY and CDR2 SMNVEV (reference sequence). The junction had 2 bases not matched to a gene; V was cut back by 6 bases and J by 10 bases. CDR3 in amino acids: CASRLAGEQFF. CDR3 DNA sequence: TGTGCCAGCAGATTAGCGGGAGAGCAGTTCTTC.

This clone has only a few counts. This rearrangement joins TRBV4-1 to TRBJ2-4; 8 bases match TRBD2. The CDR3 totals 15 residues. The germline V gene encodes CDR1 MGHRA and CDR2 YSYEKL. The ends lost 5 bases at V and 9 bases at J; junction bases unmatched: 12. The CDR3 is CASSATSGRGSIQYF. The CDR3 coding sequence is TGCGCCAGCAGCGCCACTAGCGGTAGAGGGTCCATTCAGTACTTC.

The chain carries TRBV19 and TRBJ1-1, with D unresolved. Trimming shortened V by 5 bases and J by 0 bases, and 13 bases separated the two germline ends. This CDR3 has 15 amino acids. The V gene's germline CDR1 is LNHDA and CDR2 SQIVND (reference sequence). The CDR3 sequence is CASSFAPLMNTEAFF. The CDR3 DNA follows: TGTGCCAGTAGTTTTGCCCCCTTGATGAACACTGAAGCTTTCTTT.

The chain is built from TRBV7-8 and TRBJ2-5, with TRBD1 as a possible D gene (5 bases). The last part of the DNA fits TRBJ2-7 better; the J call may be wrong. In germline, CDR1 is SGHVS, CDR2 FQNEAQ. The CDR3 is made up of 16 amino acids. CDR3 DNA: TGTGCCAGCAGCCCGAAATCCCAGGGAATCCAATACGAGCAGTACTTC. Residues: CASSPKSQGIQYEQYF.

The CDR3 is CASSFGFLTFDGQPQHF. In DNA form, the CDR3 reads TGTGCCAGCAGTTTTGGGTTTTTGACTTTTGATGGTCAGCCCCAGCATTTT. V usage is TRBV28 and J usage is TRBJ1-5; D call uncertain. Germline CDR1 MDHEN, CDR2 SYDVKM. V dropped 3 bases and J dropped 6 bases, with 21 bases sitting between them. The CDR3 spans 17 residues.

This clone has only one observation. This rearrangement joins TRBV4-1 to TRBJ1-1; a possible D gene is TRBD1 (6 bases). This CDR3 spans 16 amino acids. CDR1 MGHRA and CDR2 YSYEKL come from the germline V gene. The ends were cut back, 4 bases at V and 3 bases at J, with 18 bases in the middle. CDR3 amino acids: CASSRPVGGRDTEAFF. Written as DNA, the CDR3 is TGCGCCAGCAGCCGCCCCGTGGGGGGGCGCGACACTGAAGCTTTCTTT.

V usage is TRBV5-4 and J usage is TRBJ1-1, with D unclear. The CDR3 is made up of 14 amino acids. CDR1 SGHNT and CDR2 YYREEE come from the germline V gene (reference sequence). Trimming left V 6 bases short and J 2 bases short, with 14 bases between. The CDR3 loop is CASTQSWGNTEAFF. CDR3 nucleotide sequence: TGTGCCAGCACCCAGTCGTGGGGAAACACTGAAGCTTTCTTT.

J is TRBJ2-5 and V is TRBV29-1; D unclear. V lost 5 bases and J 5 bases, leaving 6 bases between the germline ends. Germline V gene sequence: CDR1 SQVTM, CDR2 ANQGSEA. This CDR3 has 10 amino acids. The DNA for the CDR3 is TGCAGCGTTTTAATCGAGACCCAGTACTTC. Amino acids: CSVLIETQYF. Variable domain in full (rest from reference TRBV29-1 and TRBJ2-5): SAVISQKPSRDICQRGTSLTIQCQVDSQVTMMFWYRQQPGQSLTLIATANQGSEATYESGFVIDKFPISRPNLTFSTLTVSNMSPEDSSIYLCSVLIETQYFGPGTRLLVL.

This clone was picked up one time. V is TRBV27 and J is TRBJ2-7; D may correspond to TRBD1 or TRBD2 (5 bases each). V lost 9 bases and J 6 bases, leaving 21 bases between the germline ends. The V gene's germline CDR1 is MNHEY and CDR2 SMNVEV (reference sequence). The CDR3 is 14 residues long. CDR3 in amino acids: CASGREASRGEQYF. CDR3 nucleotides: TGTGCCAGTGGCAGGGAAGCCTCACGGGGCGAGCAGTACTTC.

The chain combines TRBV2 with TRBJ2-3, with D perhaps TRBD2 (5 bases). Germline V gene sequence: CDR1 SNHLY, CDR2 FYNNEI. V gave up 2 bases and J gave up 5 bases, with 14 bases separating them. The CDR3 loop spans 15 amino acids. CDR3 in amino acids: CASSEPVGAGDTQYF. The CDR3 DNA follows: TGTGCCAGCAGTGAACCGGTGGGAGCTGGAGATACGCAGTATTTT.

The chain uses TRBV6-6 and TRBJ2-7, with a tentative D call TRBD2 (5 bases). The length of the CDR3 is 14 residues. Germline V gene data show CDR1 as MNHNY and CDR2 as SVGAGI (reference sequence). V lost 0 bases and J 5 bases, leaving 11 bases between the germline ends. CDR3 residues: CASSYSEAFHEQYF. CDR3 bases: TGTGCCAGCAGTTACTCGGAGGCCTTCCACGAGCAGTACTTC.

This chain's CDR3 is CASSPPGGPNNQPQHF. CDR3 DNA sequence: TGCGCCAGCAGCCCCCCGGGGGGGCCTAACAATCAGCCCCAGCATTTT. The gene calls are TRBV4-1 and TRBJ1-5, with D possibly matching TRBD1 (6 bases). The germline V and J ends were trimmed by 4 bases and 3 bases, with 16 bases remaining between them. Germline assignment: CDR1 MGHRA and CDR2 YSYEKL. This CDR3 is built from 16 residues.

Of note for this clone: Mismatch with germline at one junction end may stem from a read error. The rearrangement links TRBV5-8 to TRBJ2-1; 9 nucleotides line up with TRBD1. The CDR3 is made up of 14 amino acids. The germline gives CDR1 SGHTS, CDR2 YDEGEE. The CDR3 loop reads CATSDRGAYNEQFF. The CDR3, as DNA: TGTGCCACCAGCGACAGGGGGGCCTACAATGAGCAGTTCTTC.

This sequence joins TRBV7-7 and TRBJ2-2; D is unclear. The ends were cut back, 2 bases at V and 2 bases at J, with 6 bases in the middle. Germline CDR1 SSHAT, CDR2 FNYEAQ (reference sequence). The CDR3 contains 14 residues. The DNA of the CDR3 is TGTGCCAGCAGCTTAAGTCCAAACACCGGGGAGCTGTTTTTT. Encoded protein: CASSLSPNTGELFF.

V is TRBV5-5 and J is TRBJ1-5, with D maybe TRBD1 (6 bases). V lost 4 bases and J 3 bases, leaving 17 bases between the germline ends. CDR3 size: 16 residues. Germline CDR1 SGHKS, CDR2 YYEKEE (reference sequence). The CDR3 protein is CASSTGSRGDNQPQHF. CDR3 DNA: TGTGCCAGCAGCACGGGGTCCAGGGGCGACAATCAGCCCCAGCATTTT.

CDR3 bases: TGTGCCAGCACCAAAGGGACGGGACTACTTTCTTACGAGCAGTACTTC. Translating it yields CASTKGTGLLSYEQYF. The V and J genes are TRBV7-9 and TRBJ2-7, with 7 nucleotides matching TRBD2. Germline V gene sequence: CDR1 SEHNR, CDR2 FQNEAQ (reference sequence). V was pared by 7 bases and J by 4 bases, with 16 bases of the junction left unmatched. This CDR3 is 16 amino acids long.